This TCR beta chain comes out of a study of blood T cell repertoires in COVID-19. Overall study: From the United States, Italy and Spain came samples of acute and convalescent COVID-19. From T cells, B-cell-depleted T cells, or PBMCs came the material, which was cDNA or gDNA.

Original data processing: Estimates of nucleated cell counts were drawn from the amplification of reference gene primers. Sequencing used immunoSEQ multiplex PCR; TCRdb keeps in-frame clones, though not all of them. That table furnishes V, J and clone size, whereas the DNA furnished D and trimming. The data contain 200,000 to 300,000 clones, 86% of them singletons. This clone was detected only once. CDR1 SGHTA and CDR2 FQGNSA come from the germline V gene. This CDR3 is 15 amino acids long. Unmatched junction bases numbered 10, after V lost 4 bases and J lost 8 bases. The sample taken for sequencing was peripheral blood. The chain links TRBV7-2 to TRBJ1-2; 10 nucleotides align to TRBD1. This TCR derives from a young woman who had recovered from COVID-19. CDR3 sequence: CASSSTTGGAYGYTF. In DNA form, the CDR3 reads TGTGCCAGCAGCTCAACGACAGGGGGCGCGTACGGCTACACCTTC.